This T cell receptor beta chain was sequenced for a study of regulatory T cells in long-lasting Graves disease. Study details: Graves' cases, newly diagnosed, had used antithyroid drugs under 3 months.

Looked up from germline, CDR1 is MNHEY and CDR2 is SVGEGT. V lost 0 bases and J lost 12; bases outside the gene matches: 5. This CDR3 has 16 residues. Study-level results: Samples came from peripheral blood alone, without thyroid tissue.

Combining iRepertoire HTBI primers with Arm-PCR of CDR3 regions, the authors built TCR beta libraries. Via MiXCR, TCRdb re-called the multiplex PCR reads, giving one row per CDR3 protein. Among 200,000 to 250,000 distinct CDR3 sequences listed, around 17% were seen once. The time point was: newly diagnosed GD, antithyroid drugs for less than 3 months. TCR sequences were obtained from RNA taken from PBMCs. This clonotype was counted ten times or more. Its antigen remains unknown. The rearrangement uses TRBV6-2 or TRBV6-3 and TRBJ2-1, with 16 bases fitting TRBD2. This TCR derives from a female donor with Graves disease. The sample consisted of peripheral blood mononuclear cells (PBMCs), taken at new diagnosis, from a patient treated with antithyroid drugs. The DNA of the CDR3 is TGTGCCAGCAGTTACTCCGGGACTAGCGGGAGGGCCCTGCAGTTCTTC. Translated: CASSYSGTSGRALQFF.